Below are 15 T cell receptor beta chains sequenced from a single sample in a study of cytomegalovirus exposure and HLA in healthy donors. Here immunoSEQ multiplex PCR was the method, and the copy in TCRdb shows in-frame clones only, minus some. Here the sample spans roughly 150,000 clones, 70% to 85% being singletons. The sequenced sample consisted of PBMCs. These receptors all stem from a man aged 25-45 years in good health and CMV-seropositive.

The V gene is TRBV2, the J gene TRBJ1-3; D might be TRBD1 (5 bases). Germline-derived CDR1 and CDR2 are SNHLY and FYNNEI. CDR3 length equals 14 residues. V was cut by 0 bases and J by 3 bases, with 6 bases left in between. In DNA, the CDR3 is TGTGCCAGCAGTGAAGCGGGGCGTGGAAACACCATATATTTT. This gives the protein CASSEAGRGNTIYF.

The chain is built from TRBV5-4 and TRBJ2-4, with 7 bases aligning to TRBD1. Germline CDR1 SGHNT, CDR2 YYREEE (reference sequence). The CDR3 contains 13 residues. J lost 6 bases, V lost 2 bases, and 2 bases had no gene match. The CDR3 spells CASSLYRGNIQYF. Here the CDR3 DNA reads TGTGCCAGCAGCTTATACAGGGGAAACATTCAGTACTTC.

This chain connects TRBV20-1 to TRBJ2-7; D uncertain. Germline V lookup: CDR1 DFQATT, CDR2 SNEGSKA (reference sequence). The CDR3 sequence is 11 residues long. The ends were cut back, 5 bases at V and 6 bases at J, with 11 bases in the middle. CDR3 residues: CSARRVTEQYF. Written as DNA, the CDR3 is TGCAGTGCTCGGAGAGTAACCGAGCAGTACTTC.

V and J are TRBV9 and TRBJ1-3; D perhaps matches TRBD1 (5 bases). Trimming cost V 0 bases and J 2 bases, with 12 bases left between them. Germline V gene data show CDR1 as SGDLS and CDR2 as YYNGEE. The CDR3 runs to 16 residues. This chain's CDR3 is CASSVEPGVTGNTIYF. The CDR3 DNA is TGTGCCAGCAGCGTAGAACCGGGGGTGACTGGAAACACCATATATTTT.

This chain links TRBV11-3 with TRBJ2-5; D is perhaps TRBD1 (6 bases). CDR3 length: 12 residues. CDR1 is SGHNT and CDR2 is YENEEA in the germline V gene. V gave up 5 bases and J gave up 11 bases, with 15 bases separating them. CDR3 sequence reads: CASSPPEGHQYF. The CDR3 DNA reads TGTGCCAGCAGCCCGCCAGAGGGACATCAGTACTTC.

The chain links TRBV4-3 to TRBJ2-1; TRBD2 matches 9 bases. CDR3 length equals 16 residues. In germline, CDR1 is LGHNA, CDR2 YSLEER. Trimming at V came to 0 bases and at J to 3 bases, leaving 3 bases not matched to a gene. As DNA, the CDR3 is TGCGCCAGCAGCCAAGACCGAGCGGGGGGCTACAATGAGCAGTTCTTC. Amino acid sequence: CASSQDRAGGYNEQFF.

The chain couples TRBV15 to TRBJ1-2; maybe TRBD1 (6 bases). V lost 0 bases, J lost 4 bases, and 12 bases lay in between. CDR1 LNHNV and CDR2 YYDKDF come from the germline V gene (reference sequence). CDR3 length: 15 residues. The CDR3 DNA reads TGTGCCACCAGCAGAGACGGGACAAGTTTCTATGGCTACACCTTC. Translation: CATSRDGTSFYGYTF.

V gene TRBV4-3 combines with J gene TRBJ2-5, with D possibly matching TRBD2 (7 bases). Germline V gene sequence: CDR1 LGHNA, CDR2 YSLEER. The CDR3 loop spans 15 amino acids. Deletions cut 0 bases from V and 5 bases from J, with 13 bases between. CDR3 DNA: TGCGCCAGCAGCCAAGATCGGGGAGGGGGGGAGACCCAGTACTTC. Translation: CASSQDRGGGETQYF.

The rearrangement joins TRBV29-1 to TRBJ2-3, with D possibly being TRBD1 (6 bases). Germline lookup yields CDR1 SQVTM and CDR2 ANQGSEA. The V end lost 4 bases, the J end lost 5 bases, and 10 bases lay between the germline ends. The length of the CDR3 is 12 residues. In DNA form, the CDR3 reads TGCAGCGTTGGGACAGCGGAAGATACGCAGTATTTT. Translated: CSVGTAEDTQYF.

The rearrangement joins TRBV29-1 to TRBJ1-2, with 11 nucleotides matching TRBD1. This CDR3 spans 14 amino acids. After removal of 4 bases from V and 7 bases from J, the junction contained 8 bases not matched to a gene. Germline V CDR1 and CDR2: SQVTM, ANQGSEA. This CDR3 is CSVGWTGGAGGYTF. As DNA, the CDR3 is TGCAGCGTTGGATGGACAGGGGGCGCGGGTGGCTACACCTTC.

The V gene is TRBV27, the J gene TRBJ2-3, with 7 bases identical to TRBD2. This CDR3 is built from 16 residues. Germline-derived CDR1 and CDR2 are MNHEY and SMNVEV (reference sequence). J gave up 6 bases and V 6 bases, and 15 bases lay outside the gene matches. CDR3 sequence: CASSRTGTTTSDTQYF. CDR3 nucleotide sequence: TGTGCCAGCAGCCGAACCGGGACTACGACCTCCGATACGCAGTATTTT.

The chain links TRBV10-2 to TRBJ2-3, with D possibly TRBD1 on 7 matching bases. Trimming left V 7 bases short and J 0 bases short, with 14 bases between. The CDR3 runs to 15 residues. Germline CDR1 is WSHSY and CDR2 is SAAADI. CDR3 bases: TGCGCCAGCAATTTCGGGGGACAGAGCACAGATACGCAGTATTTT. This sequence encodes CASNFGGQSTDTQYF.

This chain uses TRBV6-6 with TRBJ1-2; 8 bases map to TRBD1. The CDR3 contains 13 residues. V gave up 6 bases and J gave up 3 bases; unmatched junction bases: 3. Germline V gene lookup returns CDR1 MNHNY and CDR2 SVGAGI (reference sequence). The DNA of the CDR3 is TGTGCCAGCAGCCCGGACAGGGACTATGGCTACACCTTC. Translation gives CASSPDRDYGYTF.

This clone has just a few counts. The chain carries TRBV10-1 and TRBJ2-7; 9 positions agree with TRBD1. The CDR3 spans 13 residues. V lost 6 bases to trimming and J lost 6 bases; unmatched junction nucleotides: 6. Germline CDR1 WNHNN, CDR2 SYGVQD (reference sequence). The CDR3 reads CASRPGTGSEQYF. The CDR3 nucleotides are TGCGCCAGCAGACCCGGGACAGGGTCCGAGCAGTACTTC.

The chain employs TRBV7-6 and TRBJ2-3, with 8 bases matching TRBD1. The CDR3 covers 16 residues. V lost 4 bases, J lost 5 bases, and 11 bases stayed unmatched. Germline V gene lookup returns CDR1 SGHVS and CDR2 FNYEAQ. This chain's CDR3 is CASSSGYQGALDTQYF. CDR3 sequence (DNA): TGTGCCAGCAGCTCCGGTTACCAGGGGGCATTAGATACGCAGTATTTT.